This T cell receptor beta chain was retrieved from a study of Tregs in tolerant kidney transplant recipients. The V end was cut by 1 base, the J end by 0 bases, with 5 bases between. CDR1 and CDR2 (germline): SGHTA, FQGNSA. The CDR3 runs to 14 residues. Assay: immunoSEQ multiplex PCR; the TCRdb copy retains only in-frame clones and omits some. Of about 59,000 clones in the sample, more than 70% were seen once. The TCR was taken from a human donor in good health. The rearrangement joins TRBV7-2 to TRBJ2-3; D is possibly TRBD2 (5 bases). The sequencing sample was made of CD4+ T cells from blood. The CDR3: CASSLGTSTDTQYF. DNA for the CDR3: TGTGCCAGCAGCTTAGGGACTAGCACAGATACGCAGTATTTT.